This T cell receptor (beta chain) is drawn from a study of cytomegalovirus exposure and HLA in healthy donors. Both 60 Vbeta primers and 13 Jbeta primers went into the PCR. TCRdb's table, derived via immunoSEQ multiplex PCR, lists solely in-frame clones and lacks some. The sample yields about 57,000 clones, under 85% seen once. CDR3 length equals 14 residues. Germline-derived CDR1 and CDR2 are SGHRS and YFSETQ. V was cut by 6 bases and J by 5 bases, with 16 bases left in between. This chain links TRBV5-1 with TRBJ2-3; D is possibly TRBD2 (6 bases). This receptor was taken from a woman aged 25 to 39 in good health and CMV-seronegative. The sequenced sample consisted of PBMCs. CDR3 in amino acids: CASTDRGLGDTQYF. The CDR3 DNA sequence: TGCGCCAGCACAGACCGGGGACTGGGAGATACGCAGTATTTT.